These T cell receptor beta chains were read from a single sample in a study of CD8 T cells in Susac syndrome. Via MiXCR, TCRdb re-called the immunoSEQ multiplex PCR reads, giving one row per CDR3 protein. Here the sample spans approximately 200,000 distinct CDR3 sequences, over 90% being singletons. The material sequenced was CD4+ T cells from PBMCs. The receptors stem from a human donor with multiple sclerosis. CDR3s include the opening cysteine and the closing phenylalanine or tryptophan. The order of the fields is J gene, V gene, D gene, clone size, CDR3 length, CDR3 DNA, CDR3 protein. D genes are given only for firm matches. For some rows the clone size is stated as once, few or many, or as a class when expanded; others skip it.

TRBJ2-3,TRBV29-1,TRBD2,-,15,TGCAGCGTCGGACGACTAGCGGGTTACACAGATACGCAGTATTTT,CSVGRLAGYTDTQYF
TRBJ2-5,TRBV20-1,-,-,14,TGCAGTGCTAGACCCTCCCCGGGCGGAGAGACCCAGTACTTC,CSARPSPGGETQYF
TRBJ2-3,TRBV5-1,-,-,15,TGCGCCAGCAGCCCGGACGGACCTTACACAGATACGCAGTATTTT,CASSPDGPYTDTQYF
TRBJ1-2,TRBV7-8,TRBD1,-,13,TGTGCCAGCAGTCAAGACAGGGGTGGGGCGTTCACCTTC,CASSQDRGGAFTF
TRBJ2-2,TRBV6-1,-,-,14,TGTGCCAGCAGTGAACAAGGGAGTATCGGGGAGCTGTTTTTT,CASSEQGSIGELFF
TRBJ1-2,TRBV3-1,-,-,14,TGTGCCAGCAGCCAACGAGCAGGGGACTATGGCTACACCTTC,CASSQRAGDYGYTF
TRBJ2-2,TRBV27,-,-,13,TGTGCCAGCAGTCTAAGACAGAGCGGGGAGCTGTTTTTT,CASSLRQSGELFF
TRBJ2-7,TRBV11-2,-,few,13,TGTGCCAGCCTACGGGGAACTGACTACGAGCAGTACTTC,CASLRGTDYEQYF
TRBJ1-5,TRBV20-1,-,-,15,TGCAGTGCGGTTTACAGAGCGTCTAGCAATCAGCCCCAGCATTTT,CSAVYRASSNQPQHF
TRBJ1-1,TRBV9,TRBD1,-,14,TGTGCCAGCAGCGTTACATCAGGGGGCGACTTGGCTTTCTTT,CASSVTSGGDLAFF
TRBJ2-5,TRBV5-4,TRBD2,-,17,TGTGCCAGCAGCCCCGGACTAGCGGGGGGGCCTGAGGAGACCCAGTACTTC,CASSPGLAGGPEETQYF
TRBJ1-4,TRBV9,-,-,17,TGTGCCAGCAGCGCCGTAGGCAGGGACTTTAAGAATGAAAAACTGTTTTTT,CASSAVGRDFKNEKLFF
TRBJ1-5,TRBV30,-,-,13,TGTGCCTGGAGTGTACGCGACGATCAGCCCCAGCATTTT,CAWSVRDDQPQHF
TRBJ1-5,TRBV4-1,-,once,17,TGCGCCAGCAGCCAGACTTATGGGGGGGGGCAAAATCAGCCCCAGCATTTT,CASSQTYGGGQNQPQHF
TRBJ1-1,TRBV12-3/TRBV12-4,-,-,15,TGTGCCAGCAGTTCTTCCGGGACACCGAACACTGAAGCTTTCTTT,CASSSSGTPNTEAFF
TRBJ2-5,TRBV6-5,TRBD1,-,13,TGTGCCAGCAGCCGGGACAGGGGCCAGACCCAGTACTTC,CASSRDRGQTQYF
TRBJ2-7,TRBV20-1,TRBD2,-,15,TGCAGTGCAAGAAGCCCTAGCGGGTCGGACGGGCAGCAGTACTTC,CSARSPSGSDGQQYF
TRBJ2-5,TRBV20-1,TRBD2,-,16,TGCAGTGCTAGAACTCCGGGACTAGCGGGGTTAAAGACCCAGTACTTC,CSARTPGLAGLKTQYF
TRBJ1-2,TRBV2,TRBD1,once,14,TGTGCCAGCAGTGTGGGGACAGGGATGGGTGGCTACACCTTC,CASSVGTGMGGYTF
TRBJ2-1,TRBV5-4,-,-,14,TGTGCCAGCAGCTTGACGGGCTCCTACAATGAGCAGTTCTTC,CASSLTGSYNEQFF
TRBJ2-1,TRBV3-1,TRBD2,-,15,TGTGCCAGCAGCCTAAGCGGGACCTTTGATAATGAGCAGTTCTTC,CASSLSGTFDNEQFF
TRBJ2-5,TRBV20-1,-,-,15,TGCAGTGCTAGGGGTTTCACGGGGCAGGTAGAGACCCAGTACTTC,CSARGFTGQVETQYF
TRBJ2-7,TRBV3-1,-,-,11,TGTGCCAGCAGCCTCGCGCGCGAGCAGTACTTC,CASSLAREQYF
TRBJ2-5,TRBV12-3/TRBV12-4,TRBD1,few,13,TGTGCCAGCAGTTTGGACAGGGGAGAGACCCAGTACTTC,CASSLDRGETQYF
TRBJ2-3,TRBV11-2,-,-,16,TGTGCCAGCAGCTTAGGTCTCCTCAGTTCCTCAGATACGCAGTATTTT,CASSLGLLSSSDTQYF
TRBJ2-5,TRBV3-1,TRBD2,-,17,TGTGCCAGCAGCCAAGCGTATCGGGGGGGCCCGGGAGAGACCCAGTACTTC,CASSQAYRGGPGETQYF
TRBJ2-3,TRBV27,-,-,11,TGTGCCAGCAGTTTCCCCCCCGGGCAGTATTTT,CASSFPPGQYF
TRBJ2-2,TRBV9,-,-,17,TGTGCCAGCAGCGTTACCGGGACTCCTGCCAGCACCGGGGAGCTGTTTTTT,CASSVTGTPASTGELFF
TRBJ1-1,TRBV30,-,-,14,TGTGCCTGGAGAAGAAAGGGTTTGAACACTGAAGCTTTCTTT,CAWRRKGLNTEAFF
TRBJ2-2,TRBV9,-,-,15,TGTGCCAGCAGCGTAGCGGGGGGCACCACCGGGGAGCTGTTTTTT,CASSVAGGTTGELFF
TRBJ1-2,TRBV6-5,TRBD1,-,13,TGTGCCAGCAGAAGAGGACAGGTCTATGGCTACACCTTC,CASRRGQVYGYTF
TRBJ1-2,TRBV6-1,-,-,14,TGTGCCAGCAGTGAAGTACAGCGAAACTATGGCTACACCTTC,CASSEVQRNYGYTF
TRBJ1-3,TRBV20-1,-,once,13,TGCAGTGCCCCCGAATGGACTGGAAACACCATATATTTT,CSAPEWTGNTIYF
TRBJ2-5,TRBV30,-,-,13,TGTGCCTGGGCTGGGGCAGCCCAAGAGACCCAGTACTTC,CAWAGAAQETQYF
TRBJ2-3,TRBV24-1,TRBD1,-,16,TGTGCCACCAGTGATGCACAGGGGGTCAGCACAGATACGCAGTATTTT,CATSDAQGVSTDTQYF
TRBJ2-3,TRBV6-5,-,-,13,TGTGCCAGCAGCCGACTCGCCGGCGGTACGCAGTATTTT,CASSRLAGGTQYF
TRBJ1-2,TRBV9,-,-,14,TGTGCCAGCAGCGTAGTAGAACCCGGCTATGGCTACACCTTC,CASSVVEPGYGYTF